These T cell receptor beta chains were read from a single sample in a study of T cells in Graves' hyperthyroidism and ophthalmopathy. MiXCR, run by TCRdb on the multiplex PCR reads, gives a single entry per CDR3 protein. The data contain more than 500,000 distinct CDR3 sequences, 15% to 20% of them singletons. The sample taken for sequencing was blood. The receptors were sampled from a woman in her twenties or thirties with Graves' ophthalmopathy. Each CDR3 is given with its conserved first and last residue. Each record gives: D gene, J gene, CDR3 length, clone size, V gene, CDR3 DNA, CDR3 protein. A D gene is named only where the DNA matches it firmly. Clone size, where shown, is once, few, many, or a class for clones that have expanded.

>TRBD2|TRBJ2-7|16|many|TRBV28
TGTGCCAGCAGTTTACTCGACCTAGCGGGGACTTACGAGCAGTACTTC
CASSLLDLAGTYEQYF
>.|TRBJ2-5|15|.|TRBV10-3
TGTGCCATCAGTGAGTCGCGGGGCCAGGGAGAGACCCAGTACTTC
CAISESRGQGETQYF
>.|TRBJ2-7|14|.|TRBV4-1
TGCGCCAGCAGCCAAGGCTCGACTTCCTACGAGCAGTACTTC
CASSQGSTSYEQYF
>TRBD1|TRBJ2-3|20|.|TRBV6-2/TRBV6-3
TGTGCCAGCAGAATAACCTCCGGGACAGAGTGGAGTGTAGGCACAGATACGCAGTATTTT
CASRITSGTEWSVGTDTQYF
>.|TRBJ2-7|13|many|TRBV20-1
TGCAGTGCTAGAAGGCAGCCCTCCTACGAGCAGTACTTC
CSARRQPSYEQYF
>TRBD2|TRBJ2-5|15|.|TRBV30
TGTGCCTGGAGCACCGGACTAGCGGGAGCAGAGACCCAGTACTTC
CAWSTGLAGAETQYF
>.|TRBJ1-2|13|once|TRBV24-1
TGTGCCACCAGTGATGAGGCGGAGTATGGCTACACCTTC
CATSDEAEYGYTF
>TRBD1|TRBJ2-6|20|few|TRBV7-3
TGTGCCAGCAGCTTAATGTTCCCGGGACAGGGTTTTTCTGGGGCCAACGTCCTGACTTTC
CASSLMFPGQGFSGANVLTF
>TRBD1|TRBJ2-3|15|few|TRBV27
TGTGCCAGCAGTCTCGATGCTACCCAGGGGGCCACGCAGTATTTT
CASSLDATQGATQYF
>.|TRBJ1-3|14|.|TRBV7-2
TGTGCCAGCAGCTCGGGACTTTCTGGAAACACCATATATTTT
CASSSGLSGNTIYF
>.|TRBJ1-2|11|many|TRBV28
TGTGCCAGCAGTGCAGGGGACGGCTACACCTTC
CASSAGDGYTF
>.|TRBJ1-2|11|few|TRBV5-1
TGCGCCTCGTGGGGCAACTATGGCTACACCTTC
CASWGNYGYTF
>.|TRBJ2-7|15|few|TRBV19
TGTGCCAGTAGTATAACCCCGGACGGCTACTACGAGCAGTACTTC
CASSITPDGYYEQYF
>TRBD1|TRBJ2-1|16|.|TRBV4-1
TGCGCCAGCAGCCCGCAACCGGGACAGGGGGACAATGAGCAGTTCTTC
CASSPQPGQGDNEQFF
>TRBD2|TRBJ2-2|15|few|TRBV10-1
TGCGCCAGCAGTGAAGCGGGAGGGAACACCGGGGAGCTGTTTTTT
CASSEAGGNTGELFF
>.|TRBJ2-2|16|many|TRBV20-1
TGCAGTGCTAGAGATCCGCGGCAGTCGAACACCGGGGAGCTGTTTTTT
CSARDPRQSNTGELFF
>.|TRBJ2-1|13|.|TRBV5-1
TGCGTCAGCAGCCCCCTATCCTACAATGAGCAGTTCTTC
CVSSPLSYNEQFF